This T cell receptor beta chain was captured by sequencing in a study of molecular identifiers for immune sequencing clone quantification. Notes on the study in general: Clonotypes topping 20 RNA copies carried over 97% of effector molecules but under 1% of naive ones.

Using its own MiXCR run on the PCR reads, TCRdb lists one record per CDR3 protein. The data contain a few hundred thousand distinct CDR3 sequences, 20% to 25% of them seen just once; the ten biggest clones take up about 0.78%. At least ten counts were recorded for this clonotype. Antigen: not known. V lost 6 bases, J lost 0 bases, and 8 bases stayed unmatched. Germline values: CDR1 SGHTA, CDR2 FQGTGA. The CDR3 is 16 residues long. This chain links TRBV7-3 with TRBJ2-3, with 8 bases matching TRBD2. The receptor was isolated from a human donor in good health. Some libraries in this study had Jurkat cell RNA spiked in. The sample consisted of naive CD8+ T cells from blood, with Jurkat cell RNA spiked in. Subset given: FACS-sorted CD8+CD4-CCR7+CD45RA+ naive T cells. The CDR3 coding sequence is TGTGCCAGCAGTCCCATCGCTAGCGGGAGCACAGATACGCAGTATTTT. It specifies CASSPIASGSTDTQYF.